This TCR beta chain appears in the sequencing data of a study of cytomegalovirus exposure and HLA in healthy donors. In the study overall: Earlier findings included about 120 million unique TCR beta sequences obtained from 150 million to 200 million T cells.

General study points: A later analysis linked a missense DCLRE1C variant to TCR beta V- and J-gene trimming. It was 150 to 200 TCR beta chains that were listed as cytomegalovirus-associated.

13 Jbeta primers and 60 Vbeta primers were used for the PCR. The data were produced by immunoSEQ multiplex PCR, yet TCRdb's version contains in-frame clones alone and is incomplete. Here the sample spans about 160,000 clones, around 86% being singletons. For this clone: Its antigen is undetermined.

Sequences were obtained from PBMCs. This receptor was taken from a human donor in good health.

DNA of the CDR3: TGTGCCAGCAGTCGACAAAGGGACAGGAATTCACCCCTCCACTTT. Its protein product is CASSRQRDRNSPLHF. The chain recombines TRBV6-4 with TRBJ1-6, with TRBD1 matching over 8 bases. The CDR3 has 15 amino acids. The germline gives CDR1 MRHNA, CDR2 SNTAGT. Trimming at V came to 5 bases and at J to 7 bases, leaving 7 bases not matched to a gene.